Following are 23 T cell receptor beta chains from one sample sequenced in a study of blood T cells in healthy people across ages. A second PCR of 7 to 11 cycles used a sample-barcoded 5' primer and a J-beta primer mix. TCRdb analysed the 5' RACE reads with MiXCR anew, one entry per CDR3 protein. The sample lists 980,000 or so distinct CDR3 sequences; roughly 52% were seen once. Sequences were obtained from blood. The receptor source for this set is a man in his thirties or forties in good health.

The chain has TRBV20-1 and TRBJ2-3; perhaps TRBD2 as D (6 bases). The V end was cut by 4 bases, the J end by 5 bases, with 16 bases between. This CDR3 is built from 14 residues. CDR1 and CDR2 from the germline V gene are DFQATT and SNEGSKA (reference sequence). CDR3 region: CSATAYPGGDTQYF. The DNA for the CDR3 is TGCAGTGCTACGGCCTATCCCGGGGGAGATACGCAGTATTTT.

This clonotype was detected a few times. V and J are TRBV11-3 and TRBJ2-1; a weak D match, TRBD2 (7 bases). Germline values: CDR1 SGHNT, CDR2 YENEEA. Between the trimmed V and J ends, which lost 5 bases and 5 bases, there was a span of 13 bases. The CDR3 consists of 14 residues. CDR3 coding DNA: TGTGCCAGCAGCACTGGGGGGGACAACAATGAGCAGTTCTTC. It specifies CASSTGGDNNEQFF.

The chain uses TRBV7-9 and TRBJ2-1, with TRBD2 matching over 10 bases. The CDR3 totals 16 residues. Per the germline V gene, CDR1 is SEHNR and CDR2 is FQNEAQ (reference sequence). V shed 5 bases and J 0 bases; nucleotides not matched to a gene: 4. The CDR3: CASSHGLAVSYNEQFF. The CDR3, as DNA: TGTGCCAGCAGCCATGGACTAGCGGTCTCCTACAATGAGCAGTTCTTC.

This chain uses TRBV24-1 with TRBJ2-1; TRBD1 is a possible D gene (5 bases). CDR3 length: 13 amino acids. Trimming took off 5 bases at V and 5 bases at J, with 9 bases between the two ends. The germline gives CDR1 KGHDR, CDR2 SFDVKD. The CDR3 loop reads CATSVQGDNEQFF. In DNA, the CDR3 is TGTGCCACCAGTGTTCAAGGGGACAATGAGCAGTTCTTC.

On this clonotype itself: The junction does not match germline at one end; this may be a read error. This rearrangement joins TRBV11-1 to TRBJ2-7; the match to TRBD2 covers 13 bases. Germline CDR1 and CDR2: SGHAT and FQDESV (reference sequence). The CDR3 is 17 residues long. The CDR3 loop reads CASSAGTSGEYYNELYF. The DNA of the CDR3 is TGTGCCAGCAGCGCCGGGACTAGCGGGGAATACTACAATGAGCTGTACTTC.

The chain joins TRBV6-1 to TRBJ1-4, with a tentative D call TRBD1 (5 bases). V lost 3 bases and J lost 4, with 9 bases in between. The CDR3 contains 14 residues. Germline assignment: CDR1 MNHNS and CDR2 SASEGT. CDR3 DNA: TGTGCCAGCAGTGAGGGGCGGAATAATGAAAAACTGTTTTTT. Protein sequence: CASSEGRNNEKLFF.

V usage is TRBV12-3 or TRBV12-4 and J usage is TRBJ2-5; D is unclear. V gave up 6 bases and J gave up 4 bases, with 18 bases separating them. The CDR3 covers 15 residues. CDR3 sequence reads: CASRWAADGVETQYF. CDR3 nucleotides: TGTGCCAGCAGGTGGGCCGCTGACGGAGTAGAGACCCAGTACTTC.

The chain combines TRBV7-2 with TRBJ2-5; the D is unclear. This CDR3 comprises 12 residues. Germline V lookup: CDR1 SGHTA, CDR2 FQGNSA. Trimming took off 1 base at V and 7 bases at J, with 7 bases between the two ends. In nucleotides, the CDR3 is TGTGCCAGCAGCTTAGATGCGGCGACCCAGTACTTC. Its translation: CASSLDAATQYF.

The rearrangement links TRBV7-3 to TRBJ2-3; 8 nucleotides match TRBD2. V gave up 0 bases and J gave up 2 bases; unmatched junction bases: 4. Germline lookup yields CDR1 SGHTA and CDR2 FQGTGA. The CDR3 sequence is 16 residues long. CDR3 loop: CASSLTAGGYTDTQYF. The CDR3 DNA follows: TGTGCCAGCAGCTTAACGGCGGGGGGCTACACAGATACGCAGTATTTT.

The chain combines TRBV6-6 with TRBJ1-1; possible D gene TRBD1, 6 bases. Trimming took 8 bases from V and 5 from J, leaving 12 bases between them. The length of the CDR3 is 12 residues. The V gene's germline CDR1 is MNHNY and CDR2 SVGAGI (reference sequence). Here the CDR3 DNA reads TGTGCCAGCGTGGCGCAGGGGACTGAAGCTTTCTTT. It specifies CASVAQGTEAFF.

CDR3 DNA: TGTGCCATCAGTGAAGGCCTTACGGCCTCCTACGAGCAGTACTTC. This gives the protein CAISEGLTASYEQYF. V usage is TRBV10-3 and J usage is TRBJ2-7, with no clear D. Trimming left V 3 bases short and J 0 bases short, with 12 bases between. The CDR3 runs to 15 residues. CDR1 is ENHRY, CDR2 SYGVKD, per germline.

This clonotype was observed a handful of times. This chain connects TRBV20-1 to TRBJ2-4, with 10 nucleotides matching TRBD2. The DNA end is a closer match to TRBJ2-7, so the J assignment may be wrong. Germline V gives CDR1 DFQATT, CDR2 SNEGSKA (reference sequence). This CDR3 contains 16 residues. The CDR3 sequence: CSALRAPSGGINEQYF. For the CDR3, the DNA is TGCAGTGCCCTAAGGGCTCCTAGCGGGGGTATCAACGAGCAGTACTTC.

The chain has TRBV5-1 and TRBJ2-7; 7 bases match TRBD1. Germline values: CDR1 SGHRS, CDR2 YFSETQ. J was trimmed by 6 bases and V by 2 bases; bases with no gene match: 2. CDR3 length: 12 residues. The CDR3 DNA follows: TGCGCCAGCAGCTTTACAGGGGTCGAGCAGTACTTC. It is translated as CASSFTGVEQYF.

This clonotype came up once. This chain links TRBV20-1 with TRBJ2-7; 13 nucleotides agree with TRBD2. The CDR3 length is 16 residues. V lost 2 bases to trimming and J lost 0 bases; unmatched junction nucleotides: 4. Germline V gives CDR1 DFQATT, CDR2 SNEGSKA (reference sequence). CDR3: CSARPRTSGGSYEQYF. CDR3 bases: TGCAGTGCTAGACCCCGGACTAGCGGGGGCTCCTACGAGCAGTACTTC.

This clonotype was found a few times. The gene calls are TRBV14 and TRBJ2-1; 8 nucleotides agree with TRBD2. Per the germline V gene, CDR1 is SGHDN and CDR2 is FVKESK. The CDR3 length is 15 residues. J gave up 9 bases and V 2 bases, and 9 bases lay outside the gene matches. The CDR3 region is CASSQFSGGLGEQFF. The CDR3 DNA follows: TGTGCCAGCAGCCAATTTTCGGGGGGGCTCGGTGAGCAGTTCTTC.

This chain uses TRBV7-2 with TRBJ2-1; TRBD2 agrees at 9 bases. V trimming: 1 base; J trimming: 0 bases; junction bases outside the gene matches: 7. The CDR3 runs 18 residues. From germline, CDR1 is SGHTA and CDR2 FQGNSA. The CDR3 region is CASSLVAGAESSYNEQFF. In DNA, the CDR3 is TGTGCCAGCAGCTTAGTAGCGGGGGCGGAAAGCTCCTACAATGAGCAGTTCTTC.

This chain uses TRBV4-2 with TRBJ1-4; D gene uncertain. The CDR3 extends over 15 amino acids. Looked up from germline, CDR1 is LGHNA and CDR2 is YNFKEQ. V dropped 0 bases and J dropped 4 bases, with 9 bases sitting between them. This CDR3 is CASSQDWALNEKLFF. CDR3 nucleotide sequence: TGTGCCAGCAGCCAAGATTGGGCGCTTAATGAAAAACTGTTTTTT.

The chain recombines TRBV4-2 with TRBJ2-1; no clear D gene. CDR3 size: 13 residues. Deletions cut 1 base from V and 12 bases from J, with 13 bases between. Germline V CDR1 and CDR2: LGHNA, YNFKEQ. The CDR3 DNA reads TGTGCCAGCAGCCAAGTTGGGGTAGCTGGGCAGTTCTTC. This codes for CASSQVGVAGQFF.

V gene TRBV5-1 combines with J gene TRBJ1-1; 8 bases are a match to TRBD1. The CDR3 runs to 14 residues. Germline values: CDR1 SGHRS, CDR2 YFSETQ. V lost 3 bases to trimming and J lost 4 bases; unmatched junction nucleotides: 5. CDR3 sequence: CASSWDRRGTEAFF. Here the CDR3 DNA reads TGCGCCAGCAGCTGGGACAGGAGGGGCACTGAAGCTTTCTTT.

This clonotype was recorded many times. The chain links TRBV11-2 to TRBJ2-5; TRBD2 matches 12 bases. The CDR3 runs to 16 residues. Germline CDR1 and CDR2: SGHAT and FQNNGV. The junction had 5 bases not matched to a gene; V was cut back by 5 bases and J by 1 base. The CDR3, as DNA: TGTGCCAGCAGCCTAACTAGCGGGGGGTTCCAAGAGACCCAGTACTTC. This encodes CASSLTSGGFQETQYF.

A word on this clonotype: Relative to the germline gene, one junction end is altered; a read error may explain this. The V call is TRBV3-1, the J call TRBJ2-5; D remains ambiguous. The end of the DNA fits TRBJ2-7 better, so the J call may be wrong. Germline V gives CDR1 LGHDT, CDR2 YNNKEL (reference sequence). This CDR3 is 12 amino acids long. CDR3 residues: CASSQDTCEQYF. In DNA, the CDR3 is TGTGCCAGCAGTCAAGATACTTGCGAGCAGTACTTC.

This rearrangement joins TRBV7-8 to TRBJ2-7; TRBD2 aligns across 13 bases. The CDR3 runs 17 residues. The junction had 4 bases not matched to a gene; V was cut back by 2 bases and J by 0 bases. CDR1 and CDR2 from the germline V gene are SGHVS and FQNEAQ. The CDR3 nucleotides are TGTGCCAGCAGCTTAACTAGCGGGGGGGCTAGCTCCTACGAGCAGTACTTC. The encoded protein is CASSLTSGGASSYEQYF.

This clonotype was counted between two and nine times. This chain links TRBV29-1 with TRBJ2-7; unclear D gene. Trimming removed 6 bases at V and 6 bases at J, with 15 bases between. The CDR3 is 12 residues long. The germline gives CDR1 SQVTM, CDR2 ANQGSEA. This CDR3 reads CSVLALNTEQYF. In nucleotides, the CDR3 is TGCAGCGTCTTGGCCCTTAATACCGAGCAGTACTTC.